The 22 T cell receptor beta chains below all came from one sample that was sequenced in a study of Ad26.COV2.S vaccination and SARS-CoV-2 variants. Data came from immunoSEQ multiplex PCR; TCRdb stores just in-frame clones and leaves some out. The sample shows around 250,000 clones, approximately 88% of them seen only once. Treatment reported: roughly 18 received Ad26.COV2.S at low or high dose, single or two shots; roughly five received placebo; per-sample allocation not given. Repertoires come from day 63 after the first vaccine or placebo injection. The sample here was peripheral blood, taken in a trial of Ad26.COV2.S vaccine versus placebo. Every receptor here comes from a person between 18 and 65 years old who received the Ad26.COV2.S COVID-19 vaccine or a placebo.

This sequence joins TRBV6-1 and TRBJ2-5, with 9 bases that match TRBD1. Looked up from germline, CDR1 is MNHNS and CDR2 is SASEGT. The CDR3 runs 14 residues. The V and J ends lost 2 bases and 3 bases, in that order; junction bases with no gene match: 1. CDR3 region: CASSERTGEETQYF. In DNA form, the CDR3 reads TGTGCCAGCAGTGAACGGACAGGGGAAGAGACCCAGTACTTC.

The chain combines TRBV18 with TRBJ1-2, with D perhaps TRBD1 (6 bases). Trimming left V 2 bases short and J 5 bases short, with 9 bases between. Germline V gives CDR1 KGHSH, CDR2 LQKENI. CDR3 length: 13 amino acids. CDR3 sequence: CASSPTGRYGYTF. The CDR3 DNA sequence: TGTGCCAGCTCACCAACAGGGAGGTATGGCTACACCTTC. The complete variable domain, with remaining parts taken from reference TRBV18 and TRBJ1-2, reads NAGVMQNPRHLVRRRGQEARLRCSPMKGHSHVYWYRQLPEEGLKFMVYLQKENIIDESGMPKERFSAEFPKEGPSILRIQQVVRGDSAAYFCASSPTGRYGYTFGSGTRLTVV.

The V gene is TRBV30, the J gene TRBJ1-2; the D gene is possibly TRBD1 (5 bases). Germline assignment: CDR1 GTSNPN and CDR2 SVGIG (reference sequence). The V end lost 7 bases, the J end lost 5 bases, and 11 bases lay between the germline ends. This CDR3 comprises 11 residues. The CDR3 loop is CASKGVYGYTF. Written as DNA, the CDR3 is TGTGCCTCGAAAGGGGTTTATGGCTACACCTTC.

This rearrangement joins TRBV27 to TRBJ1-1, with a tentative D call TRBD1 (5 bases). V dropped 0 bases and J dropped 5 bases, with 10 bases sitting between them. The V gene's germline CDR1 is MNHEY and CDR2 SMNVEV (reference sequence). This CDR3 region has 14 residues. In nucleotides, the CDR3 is TGTGCCAGCAGTTTATCCCGACAGTTAACTGAAGCTTTCTTT. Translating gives CASSLSRQLTEAFF.

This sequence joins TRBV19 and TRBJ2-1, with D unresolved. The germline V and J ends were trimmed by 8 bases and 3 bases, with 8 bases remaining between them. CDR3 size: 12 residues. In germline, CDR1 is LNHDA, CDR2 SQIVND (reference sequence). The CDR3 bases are TGTGCCAGTGGGTTCAACTACAATGAGCAGTTCTTC. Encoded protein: CASGFNYNEQFF.

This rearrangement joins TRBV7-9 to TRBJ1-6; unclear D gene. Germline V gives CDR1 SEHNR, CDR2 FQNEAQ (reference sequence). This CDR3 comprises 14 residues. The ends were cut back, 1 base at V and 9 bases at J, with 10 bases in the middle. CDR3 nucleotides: TGTGCCAGCAGCTTAGGGCCGGGGTTTTCACCCCTCCACTTT. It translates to CASSLGPGFSPLHF.

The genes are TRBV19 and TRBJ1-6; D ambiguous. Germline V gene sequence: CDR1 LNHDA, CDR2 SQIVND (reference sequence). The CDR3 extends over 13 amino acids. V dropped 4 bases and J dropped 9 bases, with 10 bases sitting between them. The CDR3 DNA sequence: TGTGCCAGTAGTAGAGCAGTGGGTTCACCCCTCCACTTT. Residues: CASSRAVGSPLHF.

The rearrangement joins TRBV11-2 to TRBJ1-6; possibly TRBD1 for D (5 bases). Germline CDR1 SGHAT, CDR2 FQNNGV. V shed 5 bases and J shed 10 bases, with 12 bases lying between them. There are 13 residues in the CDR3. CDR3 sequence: CASSSHRISPLHF. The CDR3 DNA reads TGTGCCAGCAGCAGCCACAGGATCTCACCCCTCCACTTT.

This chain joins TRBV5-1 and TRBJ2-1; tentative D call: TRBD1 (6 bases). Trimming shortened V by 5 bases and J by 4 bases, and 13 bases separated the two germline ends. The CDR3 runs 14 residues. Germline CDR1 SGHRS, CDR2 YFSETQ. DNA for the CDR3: TGCGCCAGCAGGGACAGTTCTGGGTACAATGAGCAGTTCTTC. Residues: CASRDSSGYNEQFF.

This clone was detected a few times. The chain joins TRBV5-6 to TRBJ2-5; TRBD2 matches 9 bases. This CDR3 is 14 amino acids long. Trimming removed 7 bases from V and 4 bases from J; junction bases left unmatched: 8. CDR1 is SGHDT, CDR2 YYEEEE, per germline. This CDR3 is CASRWRGGVETQYF. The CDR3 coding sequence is TGTGCCAGCCGCTGGCGGGGGGGAGTAGAGACCCAGTACTTC.

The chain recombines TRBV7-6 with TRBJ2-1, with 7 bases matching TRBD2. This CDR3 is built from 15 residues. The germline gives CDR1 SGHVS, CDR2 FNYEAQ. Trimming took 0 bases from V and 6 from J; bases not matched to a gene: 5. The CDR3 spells CASSLAALAVNEQFF. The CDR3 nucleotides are TGTGCCAGCAGCTTAGCTGCTCTAGCGGTCAATGAGCAGTTCTTC.

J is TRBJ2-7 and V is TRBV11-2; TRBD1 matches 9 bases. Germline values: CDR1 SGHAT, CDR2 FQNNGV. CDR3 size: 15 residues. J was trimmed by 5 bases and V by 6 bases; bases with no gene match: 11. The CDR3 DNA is TGTGCCAGCAGACGAACCGGGACAGGGATACACGAGCAGTACTTC. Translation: CASRRTGTGIHEQYF.

As DNA, the CDR3 is TGTGCCAGCAGCTTCCTCAGGGGGTCTGGAAACACCATATATTTT. Amino acid sequence: CASSFLRGSGNTIYF. The gene calls are TRBV11-2 and TRBJ1-3, with TRBD1 matching 7 bases. The germline V gene has CDR1 SGHAT and CDR2 FQNNGV. The CDR3 covers 15 residues. The V segment lost 3 bases and the J segment 1 base; nucleotides outside the gene matches: 3.

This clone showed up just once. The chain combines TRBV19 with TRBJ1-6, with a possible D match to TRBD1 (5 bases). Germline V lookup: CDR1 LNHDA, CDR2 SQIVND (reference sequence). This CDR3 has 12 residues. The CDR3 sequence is CASGTKSSPLHF. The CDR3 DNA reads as TGTGCTTCCGGGACCAAGAGTTCACCCCTCCACTTT.

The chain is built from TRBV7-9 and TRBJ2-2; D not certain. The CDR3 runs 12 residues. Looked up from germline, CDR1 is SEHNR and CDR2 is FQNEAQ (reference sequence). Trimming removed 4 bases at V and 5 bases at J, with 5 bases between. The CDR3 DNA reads TGTGCCAGCAGCTCCGGAACCGGGGAGCTGTTTTTT. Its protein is CASSSGTGELFF.

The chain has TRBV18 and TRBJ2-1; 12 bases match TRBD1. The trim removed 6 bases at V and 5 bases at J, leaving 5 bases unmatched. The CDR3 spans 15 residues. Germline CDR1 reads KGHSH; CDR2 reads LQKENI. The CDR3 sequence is CASSRDRGRDNEQFF. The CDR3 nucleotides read TGTGCCAGCTCGCGGGACAGGGGGCGGGACAATGAGCAGTTCTTC. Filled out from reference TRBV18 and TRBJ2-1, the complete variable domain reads NAGVMQNPRHLVRRRGQEARLRCSPMKGHSHVYWYRQLPEEGLKFMVYLQKENIIDESGMPKERFSAEFPKEGPSILRIQQVVRGDSAAYFCASSRDRGRDNEQFFGPGTRLTVL.

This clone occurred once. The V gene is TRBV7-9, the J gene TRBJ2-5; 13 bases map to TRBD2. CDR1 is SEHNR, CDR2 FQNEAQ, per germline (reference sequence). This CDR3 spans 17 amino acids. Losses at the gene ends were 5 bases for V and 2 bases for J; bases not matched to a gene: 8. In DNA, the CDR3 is TGTGCCAGCAGCCTTAGGACTAGCGGGAGATGGCAAGAGACCCAGTACTTC. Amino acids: CASSLRTSGRWQETQYF.

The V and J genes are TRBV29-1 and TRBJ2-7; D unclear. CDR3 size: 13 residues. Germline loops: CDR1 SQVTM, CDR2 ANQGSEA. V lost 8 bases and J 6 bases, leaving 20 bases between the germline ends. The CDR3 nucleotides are TGCAGCACCGAAGAAGGTCCCACGGGCGAGCAGTACTTC. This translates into CSTEEGPTGEQYF.

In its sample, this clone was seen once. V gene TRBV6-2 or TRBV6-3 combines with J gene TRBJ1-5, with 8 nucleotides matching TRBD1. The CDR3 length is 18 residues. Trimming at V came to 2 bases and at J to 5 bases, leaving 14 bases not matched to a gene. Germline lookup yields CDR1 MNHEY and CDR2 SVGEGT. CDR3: CASSYPFWTGREDQPQHF. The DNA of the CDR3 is TGTGCCAGCAGTTACCCCTTCTGGACAGGGAGGGAGGATCAGCCCCAGCATTTT.

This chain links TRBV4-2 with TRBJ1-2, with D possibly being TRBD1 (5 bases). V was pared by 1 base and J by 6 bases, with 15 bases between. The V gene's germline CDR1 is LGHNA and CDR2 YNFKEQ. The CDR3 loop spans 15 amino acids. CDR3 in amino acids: CASSQVDGGRNGYTF. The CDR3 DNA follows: TGTGCCAGCAGCCAAGTGGATGGGGGACGAAATGGCTACACCTTC.

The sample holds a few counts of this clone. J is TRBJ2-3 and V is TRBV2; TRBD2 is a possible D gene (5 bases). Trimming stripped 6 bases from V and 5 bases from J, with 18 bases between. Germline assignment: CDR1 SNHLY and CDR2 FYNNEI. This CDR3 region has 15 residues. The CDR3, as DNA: TGTGCCAGCAGCGAAAACTCCGGGGTAATAGATACGCAGTATTTT. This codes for CASSENSGVIDTQYF.

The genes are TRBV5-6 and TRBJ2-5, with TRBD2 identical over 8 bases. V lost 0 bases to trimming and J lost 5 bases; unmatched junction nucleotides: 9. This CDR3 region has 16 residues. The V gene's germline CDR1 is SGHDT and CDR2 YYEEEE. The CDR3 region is CASSLANRGGQETQYF. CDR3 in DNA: TGTGCCAGCAGCTTGGCCAACCGGGGGGGCCAGGAGACCCAGTACTTC.